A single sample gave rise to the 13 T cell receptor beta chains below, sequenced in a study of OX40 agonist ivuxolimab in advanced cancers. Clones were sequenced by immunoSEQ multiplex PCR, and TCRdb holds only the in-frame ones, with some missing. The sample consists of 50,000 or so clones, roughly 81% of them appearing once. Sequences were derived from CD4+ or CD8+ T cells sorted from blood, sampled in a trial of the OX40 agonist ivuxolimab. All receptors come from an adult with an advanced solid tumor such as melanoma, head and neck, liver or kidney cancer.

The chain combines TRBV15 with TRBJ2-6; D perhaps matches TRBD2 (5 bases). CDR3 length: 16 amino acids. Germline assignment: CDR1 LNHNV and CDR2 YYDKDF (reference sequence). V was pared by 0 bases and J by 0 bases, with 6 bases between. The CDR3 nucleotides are TGTGCCACCAGCAGAGATGAGGGCTCTGGGGCCAACGTCCTGACTTTC. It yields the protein CATSRDEGSGANVLTF.

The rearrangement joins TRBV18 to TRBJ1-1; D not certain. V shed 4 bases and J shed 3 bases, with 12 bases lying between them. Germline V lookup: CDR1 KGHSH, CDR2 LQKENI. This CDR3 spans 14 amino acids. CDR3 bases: TGTGCCAGCTCACGCGACACCCCGGACACTGAAGCTTTCTTT. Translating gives CASSRDTPDTEAFF.

The CDR3 loop reads CASSRDTTGELFF. The DNA for the CDR3 is TGCGCCAGCAGTAGGGATACAACCGGGGAGCTGTTTTTT. The chain couples TRBV10-1 to TRBJ2-2; D is uncertain. Per germline, CDR1 WNHNN and CDR2 SYGVQD (reference sequence). The CDR3 runs to 13 residues. Trimming removed 5 bases at V and 5 bases at J, with 9 bases between.

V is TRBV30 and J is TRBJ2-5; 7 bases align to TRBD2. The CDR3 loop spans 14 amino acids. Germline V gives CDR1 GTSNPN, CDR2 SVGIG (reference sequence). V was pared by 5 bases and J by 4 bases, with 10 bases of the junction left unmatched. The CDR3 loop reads CAWSMSGGGETQYF. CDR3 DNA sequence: TGTGCCTGGTCCATGTCGGGGGGTGGAGAGACCCAGTACTTC.

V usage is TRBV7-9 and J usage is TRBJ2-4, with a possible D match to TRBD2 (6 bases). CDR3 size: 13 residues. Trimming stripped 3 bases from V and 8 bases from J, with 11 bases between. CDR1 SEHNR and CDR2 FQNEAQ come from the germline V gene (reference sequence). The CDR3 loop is CASSFGGYDIQYF. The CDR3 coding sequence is TGTGCCAGCAGCTTTGGGGGGTATGACATTCAGTACTTC.

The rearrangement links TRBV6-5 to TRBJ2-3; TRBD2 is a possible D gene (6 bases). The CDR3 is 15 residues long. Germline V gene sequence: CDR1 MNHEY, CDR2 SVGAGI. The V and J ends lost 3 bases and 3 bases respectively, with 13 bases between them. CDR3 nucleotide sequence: TGTGCCAGCAGTTATCTAGCGACAAAGACAGATACGCAGTATTTT. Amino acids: CASSYLATKTDTQYF.

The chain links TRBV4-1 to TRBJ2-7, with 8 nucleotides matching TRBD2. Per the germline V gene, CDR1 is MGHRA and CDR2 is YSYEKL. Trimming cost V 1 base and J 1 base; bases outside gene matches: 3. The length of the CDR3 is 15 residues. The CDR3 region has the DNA TGCGCCAGCAGCCAAGTCAGCGGGAGTTCCTACGAGCAGTACTTC. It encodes CASSQVSGSSYEQYF.

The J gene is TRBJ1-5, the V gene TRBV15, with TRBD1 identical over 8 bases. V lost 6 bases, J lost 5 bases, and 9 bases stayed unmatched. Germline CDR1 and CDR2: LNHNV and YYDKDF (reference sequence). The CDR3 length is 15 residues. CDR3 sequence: CATRLDRVSHQPQHF. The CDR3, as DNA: TGTGCCACCAGGTTGGACAGGGTTTCGCATCAGCCCCAGCATTTT.

The CDR3 reads CASSLVSSPGSEQYF. CDR3 coding DNA: TGTGCCAGCAGCTTAGTATCCTCTCCCGGTAGCGAGCAGTACTTC. The chain joins TRBV7-8 to TRBJ2-7; D gene uncertain. CDR1 and CDR2 from the germline V gene are SGHVS and FQNEAQ. The CDR3 is 15 amino acids. V was clipped by 1 base and J by 6 bases, with 16 bases between them.

CDR3 DNA: TGCGCCAGCAGCTACGGAGGGGTGTACACCGGGGAGCTGTTTTTT. Translated, it gives CASSYGGVYTGELFF. The chain couples TRBV5-1 to TRBJ2-2; D might be TRBD2 (6 bases). The CDR3 extends over 15 amino acids. CDR1 is SGHRS, CDR2 YFSETQ, per germline. V was trimmed by 3 bases and J by 3 bases, leaving 12 bases between them.

CDR3 nucleotides: TGCGCCAGCAGCCCAGGCCTAGCGGGAGTAACCGGGGAGCTGTTTTTT. Encoded protein: CASSPGLAGVTGELFF. The chain links TRBV5-1 to TRBJ2-2, with TRBD2 matching over 10 bases. Trimming cost V 4 bases and J 5 bases; bases outside gene matches: 8. The CDR3 consists of 16 residues. In germline, CDR1 is SGHRS, CDR2 YFSETQ.

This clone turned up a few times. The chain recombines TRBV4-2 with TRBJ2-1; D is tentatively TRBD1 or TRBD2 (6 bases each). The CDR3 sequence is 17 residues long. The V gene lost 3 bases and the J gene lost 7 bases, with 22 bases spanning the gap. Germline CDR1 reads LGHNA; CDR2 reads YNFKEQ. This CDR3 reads CASSQGGFGGRGNEQFF. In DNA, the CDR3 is TGTGCCAGCAGCCAGGGAGGATTTGGGGGGCGAGGGAATGAGCAGTTCTTC.

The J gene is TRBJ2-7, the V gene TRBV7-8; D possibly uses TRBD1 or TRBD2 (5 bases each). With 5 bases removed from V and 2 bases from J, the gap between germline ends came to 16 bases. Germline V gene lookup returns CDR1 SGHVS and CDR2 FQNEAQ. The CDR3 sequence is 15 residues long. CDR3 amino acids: CASSPGAGTPYEQYF. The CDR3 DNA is TGTGCCAGCAGCCCCGGCGCCGGGACCCCCTACGAGCAGTACTTC.